A single sample gave rise to the 22 T cell receptor beta chains below, sequenced in a study of cytomegalovirus exposure and HLA in healthy donors. Primers for the PCR totalled 60 Vbeta and 13 Jbeta. Profiling relied on immunoSEQ multiplex PCR, and the TCRdb table lists in-frame clones only, not all of them. The sample consists of about 170,000 clones, 82% of them appearing once. The sequenced sample was PBMCs. Receptor source: a girl aged 5 to 17 in good health and CMV-seropositive.

The chain carries TRBV5-1 and TRBJ2-5; D call uncertain. Trimming shortened V by 9 bases and J by 2 bases, and 14 bases separated the two germline ends. Looked up from germline, CDR1 is SGHRS and CDR2 is YFSETQ. This CDR3 spans 13 amino acids. Here the CDR3 reads CATRREPQETQYF. The CDR3 region has the DNA TGCGCCACCAGGCGTGAGCCTCAAGAGACCCAGTACTTC.

This rearrangement joins TRBV6-5 to TRBJ2-7; 7 nucleotides match TRBD1. There are 12 residues in the CDR3. Trimming took 8 bases from V and 2 from J; bases not matched to a gene: 3. CDR1 and CDR2 (germline): MNHEY, SVGAGI. CDR3 residues: CASGQVPYEQYF. The CDR3 DNA follows: TGTGCCAGCGGACAGGTGCCCTACGAGCAGTACTTC.

This clone appeared once. DNA for the CDR3: TGTGCCAGCAGCTTAGAGGGTTCCGGGCTGGCAGGGGGACGTTTGCGTGGCTACACCTTC. Translation gives CASSLEGSGLAGGRLRGYTF. The rearrangement joins TRBV11-2 to TRBJ1-2, with 7 bases aligning to TRBD1. From germline, CDR1 is SGHAT and CDR2 FQNNGV. V lost 0 bases to trimming and J lost 7 bases; unmatched junction nucleotides: 23. This CDR3 contains 20 residues.

V usage is TRBV19 and J usage is TRBJ1-2, with D hard to call. The CDR3 covers 13 residues. Trimming took off 5 bases at V and 4 bases at J, with 11 bases between the two ends. Germline assignment: CDR1 LNHDA and CDR2 SQIVND (reference sequence). The CDR3 region is CASSREGGYGYTF. CDR3 DNA: TGTGCCAGTAGTCGGGAGGGAGGCTATGGCTACACCTTC. The whole variable domain, filled in from reference TRBV19 and TRBJ1-2, reads DGGITQSPKYLFRKEGQNVTLSCEQNLNHDAMYWYRQDPGQGLRLIYYSQIVNDFQKGDIAEGYSVSREKKESFPLTVTSAQKNPTAFYLCASSREGGYGYTFGSGTRLTVV.

This clone has just one count. The genes are TRBV6-5 and TRBJ2-3; D might be TRBD2 (6 bases). CDR1 is MNHEY and CDR2 is SVGAGI in the germline V gene. The ends were cut back, 0 bases at V and 6 bases at J, with 10 bases in the middle. The CDR3 length is 14 residues. DNA of the CDR3: TGTGCCAGCAGTTACTCCAGACTAGTGGATACGCAGTATTTT. Protein sequence: CASSYSRLVDTQYF.

The V gene is TRBV6-5, the J gene TRBJ2-3; 10 nucleotides line up with TRBD1. This CDR3 region has 14 residues. V shed 10 bases and J 2 bases; nucleotides not matched to a gene: 6. Looked up from germline, CDR1 is MNHEY and CDR2 is SVGAGI. CDR3 loop: CANRTGGPTDTQYF. The CDR3 bases are TGTGCCAATCGGACAGGGGGTCCCACAGATACGCAGTATTTT.

The V call is TRBV19, the J call TRBJ2-5; 11 nucleotides line up with TRBD2. The end of the DNA aligns better with TRBJ2-7, so the J call may be wrong. This CDR3 is built from 21 residues. CDR1 and CDR2 from the germline V gene are LNHDA and SQIVND (reference sequence). DNA of the CDR3: TGTGCCAGTAGTATAGGCATAGGAATCGGTAGACTAGCGGGGATACCCTACGAGCAGTACTTC. It is translated as CASSIGIGIGRLAGIPYEQYF.

The chain employs TRBV5-5 and TRBJ2-7; the D gene is possibly TRBD1 (6 bases). V lost 1 base, J lost 2 bases, and 10 bases lay in between. CDR1 is SGHKS, CDR2 YYEKEE, per germline (reference sequence). The CDR3 covers 14 residues. CDR3 in amino acids: CASSLRQVTYEQYF. DNA for the CDR3: TGTGCCAGCAGCTTGAGACAGGTGACCTACGAGCAGTACTTC.

On this clone itself: Other DNA sequences in the same sample also yield this CDR3. V usage is TRBV28 and J usage is TRBJ2-7; D uncertain. CDR1 is MDHEN, CDR2 SYDVKM, per germline. The CDR3 is 12 amino acids. V gave up 6 bases and J gave up 6 bases, with 12 bases separating them. CDR3 protein: CASSFPPREQYF. The DNA for the CDR3 is TGTGCCAGCAGCTTCCCTCCGCGCGAGCAGTACTTC.

J is TRBJ2-7 and V is TRBV4-3, with D possibly TRBD2 on 6 matching bases. Germline assignment: CDR1 LGHNA and CDR2 YSLEER. Trimming removed 4 bases from V and 2 bases from J, with 18 bases in between. This CDR3 has 16 residues. The CDR3: CASSLYAGYGAYEQYF. The CDR3 DNA reads TGCGCCAGCAGCCTCTACGCGGGGTATGGCGCCTACGAGCAGTACTTC.

This chain uses TRBV27 with TRBJ2-7; TRBD1 is a possible D gene (6 bases). Trimming removed 3 bases at V and 6 bases at J, with 15 bases between. CDR1 is MNHEY and CDR2 is SMNVEV in the germline V gene (reference sequence). The CDR3 loop spans 14 amino acids. The CDR3 DNA sequence: TGTGCCAGCAGTTTTTTGTCAGGGGCGGCCGAGCAGTACTTC. Translated, it gives CASSFLSGAAEQYF.

The chain uses TRBV5-4 and TRBJ2-3; weak D call: TRBD2 (5 bases). In germline, CDR1 is SGHNT, CDR2 YYREEE (reference sequence). CDR3 length: 16 amino acids. V was shortened by 3 bases and J by 4 bases, with 18 bases between the two germline ends. CDR3 residues: CASSSLAGSGSDTQYF. CDR3 bases: TGTGCCAGCAGCTCTCTAGCTGGGTCGGGGTCAGATACGCAGTATTTT. Together with reference TRBV5-4 and TRBJ2-3, the CDR3 gives the full variable domain: ETGVTQSPTHLIKTRGQQVTLRCSSQSGHNTVSWYQQALGQGPQFIFQYYREEENGRGNFPPRFSGLQFPNYSSELNVNALELDDSALYLCASSSLAGSGSDTQYFGPGTRLTVL.

The chain employs TRBV7-2 and TRBJ1-1; D may be TRBD1 (5 bases). The V gene lost 3 bases and the J gene lost 1 base, with 12 bases spanning the gap. Germline values: CDR1 SGHTA, CDR2 FQGNSA. The CDR3 sequence is 15 residues long. CDR3: CASSLRDWQNTEAFF. DNA for the CDR3: TGTGCCAGCAGCTTGAGGGACTGGCAGAACACTGAAGCTTTCTTT.

About this clone itself: A read error may produce the germline difference seen at one junction end. The rearrangement uses TRBV2 and TRBJ1-2, with D possibly matching TRBD1 (5 bases). Germline CDR1 is SNHLY and CDR2 is FYNNEI. The length of the CDR3 is 13 residues. CDR3 in DNA: TGCACCACCCCGGAAGGGGAGGCCTATGGCTACACCTTC. This gives the protein CTTPEGEAYGYTF.

The rearrangement joins TRBV19 to TRBJ2-1, with 15 bases matching TRBD2. The CDR3 consists of 17 residues. The ends lost 4 bases at V and 0 bases at J; junction bases unmatched: 1. Germline-derived CDR1 and CDR2 are LNHDA and SQIVND (reference sequence). The CDR3 loop reads CASSRTSGGDSYNEQFF. The CDR3 DNA reads TGTGCCAGTAGTAGGACTAGCGGGGGGGACTCCTACAATGAGCAGTTCTTC.

The rearrangement joins TRBV14 to TRBJ2-7; TRBD1 agrees at 9 bases. The length of the CDR3 is 14 residues. The germline V gene has CDR1 SGHDN and CDR2 FVKESK. The V and J ends lost 1 base and 4 bases, in that order; junction bases with no gene match: 2. CDR3 amino acids: CASSQGGQGYEQYF. The DNA of the CDR3 is TGTGCCAGCAGCCAAGGCGGACAGGGGTACGAGCAGTACTTC.

The chain joins TRBV6-5 to TRBJ1-1, with TRBD1 matching over 11 bases. V lost 5 bases, J lost 6 bases, and 5 bases stayed unmatched. This CDR3 is built from 14 residues. The germline gives CDR1 MNHEY, CDR2 SVGAGI. CDR3 DNA: TGTGCCAGCAGTGGGACAGGGGGATTCGCTGAAGCTTTCTTT. Translated: CASSGTGGFAEAFF.

The chain uses TRBV14 and TRBJ2-1; 11 bases map to TRBD2. Germline-derived CDR1 and CDR2 are SGHDN and FVKESK. J was trimmed by 0 bases and V by 2 bases; bases with no gene match: 6. The CDR3 loop spans 18 amino acids. CDR3 sequence reads: CASSQLAGGRASYNEQFF. CDR3 DNA sequence: TGTGCCAGCAGCCAACTAGCGGGAGGCCGGGCCTCCTACAATGAGCAGTTCTTC.

CDR3 nucleotides: TGCGCCAGCAGCTCCCTCCTACCGGGACAGGGGATGGGCGAGCAGTACTTC. Encoded protein: CASSSLLPGQGMGEQYF. The chain carries TRBV5-1 and TRBJ2-7, with 10 bases identical to TRBD1. V lost 3 bases to trimming and J lost 6 bases; unmatched junction nucleotides: 15. The CDR3 has 17 residues. The germline V gene encodes CDR1 SGHRS and CDR2 YFSETQ.

The V and J genes are TRBV19 and TRBJ1-5, with D possibly being TRBD1 (6 bases). Germline V gene lookup returns CDR1 LNHDA and CDR2 SQIVND (reference sequence). The CDR3 has 15 residues. V gave up 3 bases and J gave up 7 bases, with 16 bases separating them. The CDR3 loop is CASSIRDTAGQPQHF. The CDR3, as DNA: TGTGCCAGTAGTATTCGGGACACGGCAGGACAGCCCCAGCATTTT.

This chain joins TRBV19 and TRBJ2-3; tentatively, D is TRBD1 (5 bases). In germline, CDR1 is LNHDA, CDR2 SQIVND (reference sequence). Trimming took 10 bases from V and 6 from J, leaving 17 bases between them. There are 13 residues in the CDR3. CDR3 residues: CATGHAQRDTQYF. The CDR3 DNA reads as TGTGCCACCGGACACGCACAAAGGGATACGCAGTATTTT.

The chain employs TRBV4-3 and TRBJ2-2; no clear D. Trimming removed 0 bases at V and 3 bases at J, with 11 bases between. This CDR3 has 16 amino acids. Per the germline V gene, CDR1 is LGHNA and CDR2 is YSLEER. The CDR3 protein is CASSQDKAGHTGELFF. The CDR3 nucleotides are TGCGCCAGCAGCCAAGATAAGGCAGGCCACACCGGGGAGCTGTTTTTT.